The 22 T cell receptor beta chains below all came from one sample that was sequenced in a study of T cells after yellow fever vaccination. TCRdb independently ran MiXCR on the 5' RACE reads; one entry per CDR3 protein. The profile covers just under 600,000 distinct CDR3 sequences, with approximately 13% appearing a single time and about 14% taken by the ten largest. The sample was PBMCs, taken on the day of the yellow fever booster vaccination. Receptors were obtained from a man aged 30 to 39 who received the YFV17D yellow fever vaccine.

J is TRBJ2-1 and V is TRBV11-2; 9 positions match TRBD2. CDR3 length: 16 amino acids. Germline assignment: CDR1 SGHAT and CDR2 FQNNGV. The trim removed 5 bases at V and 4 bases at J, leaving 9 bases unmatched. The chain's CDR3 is CASSPRTSVYYNEQFF. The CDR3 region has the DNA TGTGCCAGCAGCCCCCGGACTAGCGTATATTACAATGAGCAGTTCTTC.

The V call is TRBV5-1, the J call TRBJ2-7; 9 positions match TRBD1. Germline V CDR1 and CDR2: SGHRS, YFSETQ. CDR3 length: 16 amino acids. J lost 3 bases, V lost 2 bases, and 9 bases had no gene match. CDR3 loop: CASSFHPGQGDYEQYF. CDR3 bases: TGCGCCAGCAGCTTCCATCCGGGACAGGGTGACTACGAGCAGTACTTC.

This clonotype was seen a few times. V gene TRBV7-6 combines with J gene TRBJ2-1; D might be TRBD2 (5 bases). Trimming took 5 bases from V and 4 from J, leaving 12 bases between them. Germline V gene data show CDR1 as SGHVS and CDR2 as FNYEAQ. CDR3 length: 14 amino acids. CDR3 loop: CASSAGILYNEQFF. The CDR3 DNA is TGTGCCAGCAGCGCCGGGATTTTATACAATGAGCAGTTCTTC.

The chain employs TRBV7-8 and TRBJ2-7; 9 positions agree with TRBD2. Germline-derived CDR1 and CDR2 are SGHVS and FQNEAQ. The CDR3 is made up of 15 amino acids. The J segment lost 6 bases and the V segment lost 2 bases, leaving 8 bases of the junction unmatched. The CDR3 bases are TGTGCCAGCAGCTTATATTTTAGCGGGAGTGCCGAGCAGTACTTC. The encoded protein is CASSLYFSGSAEQYF.

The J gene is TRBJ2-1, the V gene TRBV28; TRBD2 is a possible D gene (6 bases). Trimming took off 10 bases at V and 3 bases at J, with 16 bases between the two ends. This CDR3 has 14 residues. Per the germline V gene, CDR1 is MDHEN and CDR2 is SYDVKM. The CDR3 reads CAIRAGRIYNEQFF. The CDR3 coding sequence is TGTGCCATCCGCGCGGGACGGATCTACAATGAGCAGTTCTTC.

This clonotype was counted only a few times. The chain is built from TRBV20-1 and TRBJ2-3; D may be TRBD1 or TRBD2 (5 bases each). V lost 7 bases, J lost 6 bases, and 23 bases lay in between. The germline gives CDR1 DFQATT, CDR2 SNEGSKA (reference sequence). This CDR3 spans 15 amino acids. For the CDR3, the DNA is TGCAGTGTTCCCTCCGGGACCGCCGGGGAGGATACGCAGTATTTT. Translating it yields CSVPSGTAGEDTQYF.

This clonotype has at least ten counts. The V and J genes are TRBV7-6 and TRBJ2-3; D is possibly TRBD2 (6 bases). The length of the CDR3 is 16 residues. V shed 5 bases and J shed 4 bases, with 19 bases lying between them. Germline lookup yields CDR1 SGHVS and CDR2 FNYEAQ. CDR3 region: CASSRFGLASADTQYF. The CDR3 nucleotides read TGTGCCAGCAGCAGGTTCGGTCTAGCGAGCGCAGATACGCAGTATTTT.

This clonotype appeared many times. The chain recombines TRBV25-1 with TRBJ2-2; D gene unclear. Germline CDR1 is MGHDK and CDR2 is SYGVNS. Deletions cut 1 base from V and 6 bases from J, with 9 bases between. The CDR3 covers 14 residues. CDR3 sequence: CASSEFVGSGELFF. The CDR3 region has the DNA TGTGCCAGCAGTGAATTTGTGGGGTCCGGGGAGCTGTTTTTT.

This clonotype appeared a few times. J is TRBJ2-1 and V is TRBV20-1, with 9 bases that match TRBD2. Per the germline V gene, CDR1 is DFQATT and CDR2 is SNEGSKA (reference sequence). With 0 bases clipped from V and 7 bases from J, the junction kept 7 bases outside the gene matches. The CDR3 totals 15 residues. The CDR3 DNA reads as TGCAGTGCTAGAGATCTGCGGGAGGGCCGTAATGAGCAGTTCTTC. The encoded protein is CSARDLREGRNEQFF.

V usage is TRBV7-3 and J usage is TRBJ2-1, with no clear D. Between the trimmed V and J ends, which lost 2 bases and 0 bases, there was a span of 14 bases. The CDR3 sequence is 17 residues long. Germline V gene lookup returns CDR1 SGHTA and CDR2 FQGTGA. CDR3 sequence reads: CASSLFGSRSSYNEQFF. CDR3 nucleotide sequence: TGTGCCAGCAGCTTATTCGGTTCGAGGAGCTCCTACAATGAGCAGTTCTTC.

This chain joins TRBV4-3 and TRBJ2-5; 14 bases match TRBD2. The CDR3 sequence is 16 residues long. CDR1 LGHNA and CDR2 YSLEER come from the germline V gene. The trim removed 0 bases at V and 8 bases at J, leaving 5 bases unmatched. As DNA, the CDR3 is TGCGCCAGCAGCCAAGATCTGGGACTAGCGGGAGCTACCCAGTACTTC. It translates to CASSQDLGLAGATQYF.

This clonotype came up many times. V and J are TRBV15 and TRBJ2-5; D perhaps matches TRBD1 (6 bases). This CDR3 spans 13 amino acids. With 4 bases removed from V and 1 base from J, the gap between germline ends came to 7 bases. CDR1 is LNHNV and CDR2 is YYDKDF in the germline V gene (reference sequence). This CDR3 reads CATSIQGQETQYF. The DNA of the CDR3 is TGTGCCACCAGCATACAGGGCCAAGAGACCCAGTACTTC.

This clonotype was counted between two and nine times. For the CDR3, the DNA is TGTGCCAGCAGAGAGGGGGTTGGGACAGGAGATACGCAGTATTTT. Residues: CASREGVGTGDTQYF. The V gene is TRBV6-1, the J gene TRBJ2-3, with TRBD1 matching 8 bases. This CDR3 has 15 amino acids. CDR1 and CDR2 (germline): MNHNS, SASEGT. Losses at the gene ends were 6 bases for V and 5 bases for J; bases not matched to a gene: 10.

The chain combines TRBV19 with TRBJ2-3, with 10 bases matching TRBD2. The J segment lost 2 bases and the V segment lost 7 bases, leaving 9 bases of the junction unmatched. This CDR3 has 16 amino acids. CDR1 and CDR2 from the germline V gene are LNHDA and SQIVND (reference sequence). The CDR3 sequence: CASTTTGTSDTDTQYF. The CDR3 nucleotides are TGTGCCAGTACCACCACCGGGACTAGCGACACAGATACGCAGTATTTT.

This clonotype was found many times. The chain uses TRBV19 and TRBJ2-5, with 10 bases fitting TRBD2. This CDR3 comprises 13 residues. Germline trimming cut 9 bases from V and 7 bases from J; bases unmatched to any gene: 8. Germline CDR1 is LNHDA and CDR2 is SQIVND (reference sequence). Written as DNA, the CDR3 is TGTGCCAGCGGGACTAGCGCAACTGGGACCCAGTACTTC. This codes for CASGTSATGTQYF.

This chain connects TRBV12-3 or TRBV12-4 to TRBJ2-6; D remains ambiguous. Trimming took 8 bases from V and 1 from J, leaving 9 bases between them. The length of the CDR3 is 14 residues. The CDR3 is CASLRNSGANVLTF. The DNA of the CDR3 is TGTGCCAGCCTCAGGAATTCTGGGGCCAACGTCCTGACTTTC.

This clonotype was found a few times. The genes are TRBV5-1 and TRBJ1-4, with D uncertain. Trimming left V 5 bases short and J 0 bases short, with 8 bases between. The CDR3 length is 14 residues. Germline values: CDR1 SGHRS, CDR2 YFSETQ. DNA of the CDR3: TGCGCCAGCAGGATGGATGCAACTAATGAAAAACTGTTTTTT. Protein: CASRMDATNEKLFF.

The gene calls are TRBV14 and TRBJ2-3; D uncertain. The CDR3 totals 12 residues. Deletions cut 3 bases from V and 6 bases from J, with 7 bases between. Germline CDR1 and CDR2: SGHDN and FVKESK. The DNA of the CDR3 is TGTGCCAGCAGCCATGGACGGGATACGCAGTATTTT. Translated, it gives CASSHGRDTQYF.

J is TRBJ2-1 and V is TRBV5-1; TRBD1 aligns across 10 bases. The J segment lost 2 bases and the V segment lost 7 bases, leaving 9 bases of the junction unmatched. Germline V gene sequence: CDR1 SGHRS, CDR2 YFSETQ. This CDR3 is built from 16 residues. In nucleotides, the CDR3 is TGCGCCAGCGGGGTAACGGGGACAGGGGCCTACAATGAGCAGTTCTTC. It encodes CASGVTGTGAYNEQFF.

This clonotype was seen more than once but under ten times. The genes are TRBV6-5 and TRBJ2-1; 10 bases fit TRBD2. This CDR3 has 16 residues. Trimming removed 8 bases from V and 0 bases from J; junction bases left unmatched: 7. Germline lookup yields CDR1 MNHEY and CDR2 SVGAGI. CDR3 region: CASGIPSGSSYNEQFF. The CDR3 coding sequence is TGTGCCAGCGGAATTCCTAGCGGGAGCTCCTACAATGAGCAGTTCTTC.

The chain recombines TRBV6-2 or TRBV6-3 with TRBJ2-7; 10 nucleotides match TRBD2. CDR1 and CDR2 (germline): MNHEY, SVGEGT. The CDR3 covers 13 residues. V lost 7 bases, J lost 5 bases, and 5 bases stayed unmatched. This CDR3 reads CASTASGRNEQYF. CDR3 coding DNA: TGTGCCAGCACAGCTAGCGGGAGAAACGAGCAGTACTTC.

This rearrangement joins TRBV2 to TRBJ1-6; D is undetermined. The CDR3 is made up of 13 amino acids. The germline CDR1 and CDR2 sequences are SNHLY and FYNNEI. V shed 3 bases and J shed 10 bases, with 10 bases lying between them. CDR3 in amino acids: CASSETNSSPLHF. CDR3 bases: TGTGCCAGCAGTGAGACGAACAGCTCACCCCTCCACTTT.